This T cell receptor beta chain was observed in a study of T cell changes during pregnancy in multiple sclerosis (dated by TCRdb to the late 2010s). Study-level background: The study examined how the T cell repertoire changed over the course of pregnancy in women with multiple sclerosis.

Note on this clone: Its antigen has not been determined. No much larger clone exists at a distance of one base, and base qualities are not known.

Libraries were constructed by the immunoSEQ multiplex PCR assay. Here the immuneACCESS table is served through TCRdb, limited to in-frame sequences with V and J called. Missing clones are a known gap in these copies; in checked studies unresolved V genes cover under half, and the rest lacks a known reason. This sample gives around 46,000 clones in total; around 87% of them show up just once. Together, the top ten hold 8% to 9.5% of the sample. V is pruned by 6 bases and J by 0 bases, leaving 7 bases of the junction without a gene match. The cysteine opens and the phenylalanine closes a CDR3 of 15 amino acids. CDR3 DNA only is kept here, 45 bases in frame from base 1. CDR1 SEHNR and CDR2 FQNEAQ are derived from the germline V gene (reference sequence).

The TCR sequence derives from a female donor with multiple sclerosis, enrolled in a pregnancy study. Sequencing used CD8+ T cells from peripheral blood mononuclear cells, obtained in the second trimester of pregnancy. This chain joins TRBV7-9 to TRBJ1-1; 7 middle bases align to TRBD1. The sequenced DNA: TGTGCCAGCAGTTTCTGGGGACAGATGAACACTGAAGCTTTCTTT. Its translation reads: CASSFWGQMNTEAFF.